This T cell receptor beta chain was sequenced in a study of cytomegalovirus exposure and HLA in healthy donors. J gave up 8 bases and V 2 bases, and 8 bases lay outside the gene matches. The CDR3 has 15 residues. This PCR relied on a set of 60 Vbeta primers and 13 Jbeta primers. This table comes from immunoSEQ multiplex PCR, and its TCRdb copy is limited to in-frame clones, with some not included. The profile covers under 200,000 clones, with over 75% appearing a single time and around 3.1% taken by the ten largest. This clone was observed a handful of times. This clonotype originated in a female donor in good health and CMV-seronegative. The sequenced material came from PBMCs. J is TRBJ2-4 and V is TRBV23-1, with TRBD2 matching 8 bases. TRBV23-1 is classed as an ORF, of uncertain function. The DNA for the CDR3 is TGCGCCAGCAGTCAACCCTGGACTAGCTGGGACATTCAGTACTTC. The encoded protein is CASSQPWTSWDIQYF.